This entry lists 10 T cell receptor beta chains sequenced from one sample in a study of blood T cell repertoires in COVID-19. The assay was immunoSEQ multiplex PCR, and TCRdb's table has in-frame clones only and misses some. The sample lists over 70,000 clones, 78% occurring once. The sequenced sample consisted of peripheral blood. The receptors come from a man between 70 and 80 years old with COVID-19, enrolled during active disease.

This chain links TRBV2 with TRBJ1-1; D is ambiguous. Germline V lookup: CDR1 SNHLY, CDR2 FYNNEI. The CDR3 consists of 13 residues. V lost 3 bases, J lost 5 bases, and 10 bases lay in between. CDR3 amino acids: CASSETLRTEAFF. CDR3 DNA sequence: TGTGCCAGCAGTGAGACCTTGAGGACTGAAGCTTTCTTT. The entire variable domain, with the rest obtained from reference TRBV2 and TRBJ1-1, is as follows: EPEVTQTPSHQVTQMGQEVILRCVPISNHLYFYWYRQILGQKVEFLVSFYNNEISEKSEIFDDQFSVERPDGSNFTLKIRSTKLEDSAMYFCASSETLRTEAFFGQGTRLTVV.

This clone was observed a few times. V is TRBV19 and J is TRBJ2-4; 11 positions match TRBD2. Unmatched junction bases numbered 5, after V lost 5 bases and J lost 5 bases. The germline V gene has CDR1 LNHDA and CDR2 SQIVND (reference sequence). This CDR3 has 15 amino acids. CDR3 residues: CASSSKLAGENIQYF. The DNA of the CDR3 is TGTGCCAGTAGTTCCAAACTAGCGGGGGAAAACATTCAGTACTTC.

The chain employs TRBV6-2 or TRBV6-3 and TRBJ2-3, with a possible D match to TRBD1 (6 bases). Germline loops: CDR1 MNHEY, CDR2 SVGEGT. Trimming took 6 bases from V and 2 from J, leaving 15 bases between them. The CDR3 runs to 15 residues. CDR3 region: CASSPDRSFTDTQYF. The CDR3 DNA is TGTGCCAGCAGCCCAGACAGGAGCTTCACAGATACGCAGTATTTT.

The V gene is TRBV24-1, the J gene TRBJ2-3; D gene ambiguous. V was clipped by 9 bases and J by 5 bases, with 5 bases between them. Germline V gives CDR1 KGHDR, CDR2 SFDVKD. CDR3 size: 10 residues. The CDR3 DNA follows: TGTGCCACCGGAGAAGATACGCAGTATTTT. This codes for CATGEDTQYF.

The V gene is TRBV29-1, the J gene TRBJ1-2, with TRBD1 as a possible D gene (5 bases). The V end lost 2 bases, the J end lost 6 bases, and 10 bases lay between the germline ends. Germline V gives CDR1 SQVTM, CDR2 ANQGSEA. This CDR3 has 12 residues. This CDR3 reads CSVERGGDGYTF. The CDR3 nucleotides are TGCAGCGTTGAAAGGGGCGGGGATGGCTACACCTTC.

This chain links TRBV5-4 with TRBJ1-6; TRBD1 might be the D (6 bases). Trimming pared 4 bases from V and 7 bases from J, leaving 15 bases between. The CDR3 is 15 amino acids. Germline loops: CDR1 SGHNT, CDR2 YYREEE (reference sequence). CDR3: CASSPRTDLNSPLHF. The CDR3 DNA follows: TGTGCCAGCAGCCCTCGGACAGATCTGAATTCACCCCTCCACTTT.

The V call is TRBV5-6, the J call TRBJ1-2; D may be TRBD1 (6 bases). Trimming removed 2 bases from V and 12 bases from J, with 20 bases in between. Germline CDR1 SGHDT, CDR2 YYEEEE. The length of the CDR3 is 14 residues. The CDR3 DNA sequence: TGTGCCAGCAGCTTAGTTAGCAGTTGGGGGCAGAACACCTTC. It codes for CASSLVSSWGQNTF.

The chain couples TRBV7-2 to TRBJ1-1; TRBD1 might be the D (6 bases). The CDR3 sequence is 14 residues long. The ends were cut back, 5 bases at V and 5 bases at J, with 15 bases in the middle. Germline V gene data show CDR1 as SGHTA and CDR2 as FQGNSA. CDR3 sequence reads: CASSKDSMGTEAFF. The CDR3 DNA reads TGTGCCAGCAGCAAGGACAGTATGGGGACTGAAGCTTTCTTT. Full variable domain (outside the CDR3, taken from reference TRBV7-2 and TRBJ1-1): GAGVSQSPSNKVTEKGKDVELRCDPISGHTALYWYRQSLGQGLEFLIYFQGNSAPDKSGLPSDRFSAERTGGSVSTLTIQRTQQEDSAVYLCASSKDSMGTEAFFGQGTRLTVV.

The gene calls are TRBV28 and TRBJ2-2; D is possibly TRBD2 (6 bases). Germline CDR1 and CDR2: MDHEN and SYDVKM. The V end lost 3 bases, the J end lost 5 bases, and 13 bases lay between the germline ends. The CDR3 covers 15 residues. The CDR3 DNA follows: TGTGCCAGCAGTTTTTTCGGGACTGGGACCGGGGAGCTGTTTTTT. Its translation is CASSFFGTGTGELFF. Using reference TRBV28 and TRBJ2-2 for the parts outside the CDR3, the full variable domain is DVKVTQSSRYLVKRTGEKVFLECVQDMDHENMFWYRQDPGLGLRLIYFSYDVKMKEKGDIPEGYSVSREKKERFSLILESASTNQTSMYLCASSFFGTGTGELFFGEGSRLTVL.

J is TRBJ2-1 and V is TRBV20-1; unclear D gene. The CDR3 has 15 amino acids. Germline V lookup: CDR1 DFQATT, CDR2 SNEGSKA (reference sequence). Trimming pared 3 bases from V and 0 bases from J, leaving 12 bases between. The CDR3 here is CSASDGPSSYNEQFF. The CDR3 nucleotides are TGCAGTGCTAGTGACGGCCCTAGCTCCTACAATGAGCAGTTCTTC.